These 30 T cell receptor beta chains were sequenced from one sample in a study of post-analysis software for immune sequencing data. Study-wide results and limits: Elevated frequency relative to controls characterized four to six TRBV segments in patients, TRBV5-6, TRBV5-1 and TRBV20-1 among them.

Their cognate antigens are unknown. Unique molecular identifiers were built into the TCR beta cDNA libraries. In TCRdb, the PCR reads were re-called with MiXCR into one record per CDR3 protein. Of roughly 870,000 distinct CDR3 sequences listed, approximately 53% are singletons. The sequencing input was blood. The receptors here all came from a girl between 5 and 17 years old with multiple sclerosis.

The chain employs TRBV13 and TRBJ2-2; D ambiguous. This CDR3 comprises 17 residues. Germline-derived CDR1 and CDR2 are PRHDT and FYEKMQ (reference sequence). The germline V and J ends were trimmed by 4 bases and 2 bases, with 17 bases remaining between them. CDR3 protein: CASSSPWRIFNTGELFF. CDR3 in DNA: TGTGCCAGCAGCTCCCCCTGGAGAATCTTTAACACCGGGGAGCTGTTTTTT.

This clonotype was counted a few times. Germline is not matched at one junction end, which may reflect a read error. V usage is TRBV2 and J usage is TRBJ2-4; TRBD2 agrees at 11 bases. Germline V gives CDR1 SNHLY, CDR2 FYNNEI. The CDR3 sequence is 12 residues long. The CDR3 nucleotides read TGCGCCAGCAGTTCCGGGACTAGCGGTTGGTACTTC. This encodes CASSSGTSGWYF.

This clonotype was recorded a few times. The chain couples TRBV20-1 to TRBJ2-3; 7 bases line up with TRBD2. This CDR3 has 17 residues. The germline V gene has CDR1 DFQATT and CDR2 SNEGSKA (reference sequence). V was clipped by 1 base and J by 5 bases; unmatched bases: 15. This CDR3 reads CSARVASGSGPRDTQYF. Here the CDR3 DNA reads TGCAGTGCTAGAGTGGCTAGCGGAAGTGGGCCCCGAGATACGCAGTATTTT.

The rearrangement joins TRBV11-2 to TRBJ2-1; 8 bases line up with TRBD2. The CDR3 runs to 15 residues. In germline, CDR1 is SGHAT, CDR2 FQNNGV. The ends lost 7 bases at V and 0 bases at J; junction bases unmatched: 5. The CDR3 nucleotides are TGTGCCAGCAACCTCGGGGGGGCCTCCTACAATGAGCAGTTCTTC. It is translated as CASNLGGASYNEQFF.

This clonotype has a handful of counts. The V and J genes are TRBV20-1 and TRBJ1-2, with 9 bases aligning to TRBD1. V lost 3 bases to trimming and J lost 7 bases; unmatched junction nucleotides: 6. The CDR3 spans 13 residues. CDR1 and CDR2 (germline): DFQATT, SNEGSKA (reference sequence). Written as DNA, the CDR3 is TGCAGTGCTAGCTTACAGGGGGCGAGTGGCTACACCTTC. Translating gives CSASLQGASGYTF.

The rearrangement uses TRBV5-1 and TRBJ2-7; D not certain. Germline V gene lookup returns CDR1 SGHRS and CDR2 YFSETQ. Trimming took 5 bases from V and 4 from J, leaving 16 bases between them. The CDR3 loop spans 14 amino acids. CDR3 sequence: CASREGLSPYEQYF. The DNA of the CDR3 is TGCGCCAGCAGGGAAGGGCTTTCCCCATACGAGCAGTACTTC.

V gene TRBV12-3 or TRBV12-4 combines with J gene TRBJ2-3; D gene ambiguous. Trimming took off 3 bases at V and 4 bases at J, with 11 bases between the two ends. This CDR3 is 14 amino acids long. The CDR3 bases are TGTGCCAGCAGTTTTGTAGAGAGATCAGATACGCAGTATTTT. Translation gives CASSFVERSDTQYF.

The chain recombines TRBV5-1 with TRBJ1-1, with D possibly TRBD1 on 5 matching bases. CDR1 and CDR2 from the germline V gene are SGHRS and YFSETQ. V was shortened by 4 bases and J by 3 bases, with 16 bases between the two germline ends. The CDR3 extends over 15 amino acids. The CDR3: CASSTGGTWDTEAFF. In nucleotides, the CDR3 is TGCGCCAGCAGCACAGGAGGAACATGGGACACTGAAGCTTTCTTT.

In its sample, this clonotype was seen a few times. The gene calls are TRBV5-1 and TRBJ1-5; no clear D. Germline assignment: CDR1 SGHRS and CDR2 YFSETQ. This CDR3 comprises 15 residues. V gave up 0 bases and J gave up 1 base, with 8 bases separating them. Here the CDR3 DNA reads TGCGCCAGCAGCTTGGCCGGCTTGAGCAATCAGCCCCAGCATTTT. It codes for CASSLAGLSNQPQHF.

The chain couples TRBV6-6 to TRBJ2-4; 11 bases are a match to TRBD2. The CDR3 has 15 amino acids. In germline, CDR1 is MNHNY, CDR2 SVGAGI (reference sequence). V shed 6 bases, J shed 3 bases, and the junction held 4 bases outside the gene matches. CDR3 bases: TGTGCCAGCAGACTAGCGGGGGTGAACAAAAACATTCAGTACTTC. It codes for CASRLAGVNKNIQYF.

The rearrangement links TRBV19 to TRBJ2-5; the D gene could be TRBD1 or TRBD2 (5 bases each). The CDR3 totals 14 residues. Trimming cost V 7 bases and J 4 bases, with 16 bases left between them. The germline V gene encodes CDR1 LNHDA and CDR2 SQIVND (reference sequence). CDR3 sequence (DNA): TGTGCCAGTACAACGGGGCAGGCGGGAGAGACCCAGTACTTC. It codes for CASTTGQAGETQYF.

V and J are TRBV29-1 and TRBJ1-1; D is possibly TRBD1 (6 bases). V was pared by 3 bases and J by 7 bases, with 21 bases between. The CDR3 spans 15 residues. The germline CDR1 and CDR2 sequences are SQVTM and ANQGSEA. The CDR3 DNA is TGCAGCGTTGAGGCAGGAACAGGGTGGAGGGGTGAAGCTTTCTTT. This sequence encodes CSVEAGTGWRGEAFF.

The genes are TRBV6-1 and TRBJ1-1; unclear D gene. Trimming left V 4 bases short and J 5 bases short, with 11 bases between. The germline gives CDR1 MNHNS, CDR2 SASEGT. This CDR3 comprises 13 residues. The CDR3 DNA sequence: TGTGCCAGCAGTGTCAACGGGAAAACTGAAGCTTTCTTT. It is translated as CASSVNGKTEAFF.

This sequence joins TRBV20-1 and TRBJ2-1; 9 bases align to TRBD2. The V gene end was trimmed by 3 bases and the J gene end by 4 bases; junction bases not matched to a gene: 10. The CDR3 is 16 residues long. CDR1 and CDR2 (germline): DFQATT, SNEGSKA (reference sequence). In DNA, the CDR3 is TGCAGTGCTAGGCCAGCGGGAGGACACTCTTACAATGAGCAGTTCTTC. Translated: CSARPAGGHSYNEQFF.

V gene TRBV12-3 or TRBV12-4 combines with J gene TRBJ1-5, with D possibly matching TRBD1 (6 bases). V was shortened by 1 base and J by 3 bases, with 10 bases between the two germline ends. The CDR3 totals 15 residues. CDR3: CASSLVWGANQPQHF. DNA of the CDR3: TGTGCCAGCAGTTTAGTGTGGGGGGCCAATCAGCCCCAGCATTTT.

This clonotype came up once. The chain has TRBV7-6 and TRBJ2-7; TRBD2 matches at 12 bases. The CDR3 has 17 amino acids. Trimming took 2 bases from V and 4 from J; bases not matched to a gene: 9. Per germline, CDR1 SGHVS and CDR2 FNYEAQ. CDR3 DNA sequence: TGTGCCAGCAGCTTATTAGCTAGCGGGAGGGCCGGGTACGAGCAGTACTTC. It specifies CASSLLASGRAGYEQYF.

J is TRBJ2-1 and V is TRBV3-1; D may be TRBD1 or TRBD2 (5 bases each). V lost 1 base and J 0 bases, leaving 13 bases between the germline ends. The CDR3 extends over 17 amino acids. Germline-derived CDR1 and CDR2 are LGHDT and YNNKEL (reference sequence). The CDR3 protein is CASSQVVGRSSYNEQFF. CDR3 DNA: TGTGCCAGCAGCCAAGTTGTGGGACGAAGCTCCTACAATGAGCAGTTCTTC.

The rearrangement uses TRBV18 and TRBJ2-1; D may correspond to TRBD1 or TRBD2 (5 bases each). The V end lost 6 bases, the J end lost 7 bases, and 19 bases lay between the germline ends. The CDR3 has 15 amino acids. Germline V gene lookup returns CDR1 KGHSH and CDR2 LQKENI. The DNA of the CDR3 is TGTGCCAGCTCGAAAACTCGAGGGACGTTAAATGAGCAGTTCTTC. It encodes CASSKTRGTLNEQFF.

This rearrangement joins TRBV25-1 to TRBJ2-1; D is uncertain. V gave up 5 bases and J gave up 9 bases, with 23 bases separating them. The germline V gene encodes CDR1 MGHDK and CDR2 SYGVNS. CDR3 length: 16 amino acids. For the CDR3, the DNA is TGTGCCAGCAGTCGATCAGTGTTAGCTGCGGCGGTTGAGCAGTTCTTC. It translates to CASSRSVLAAAVEQFF.

This clonotype has only a few counts. The chain joins TRBV7-2 to TRBJ1-5, with TRBD1 matching 8 bases. The germline V gene encodes CDR1 SGHTA and CDR2 FQGNSA. The CDR3 spans 13 residues. The V and J ends lost 6 bases and 5 bases, in that order; junction bases with no gene match: 3. The CDR3 DNA follows: TGTGCCAGCAGTGGACAGGGCTATCAGCCCCAGCATTTT. Protein: CASSGQGYQPQHF.

The chain carries TRBV29-1 and TRBJ1-1; 10 bases fit TRBD1. J was trimmed by 4 bases and V by 3 bases; bases with no gene match: 8. Germline CDR1 is SQVTM and CDR2 is ANQGSEA. CDR3 length: 15 amino acids. The CDR3 DNA reads TGCAGCGTTGATATCTGGGACAGGGGAGTCACTGAAGCTTTCTTT. It specifies CSVDIWDRGVTEAFF. Full variable domain (missing parts from reference TRBV29-1 and TRBJ1-1): SAVISQKPSRDICQRGTSLTIQCQVDSQVTMMFWYRQQPGQSLTLIATANQGSEATYESGFVIDKFPISRPNLTFSTLTVSNMSPEDSSIYLCSVDIWDRGVTEAFFGQGTRLTVV.

This clonotype turned up a few times. The chain links TRBV20-1 to TRBJ1-6; 8 nucleotides line up with TRBD1. In germline, CDR1 is DFQATT, CDR2 SNEGSKA (reference sequence). The CDR3 length is 16 residues. V was pared by 4 bases and J by 5 bases, with 10 bases of the junction left unmatched. As DNA, the CDR3 is TGCAGTGCTAACACTGAGGGACAGGTGGATAATTCACCCCTCCACTTT. This sequence encodes CSANTEGQVDNSPLHF.

This clonotype was picked up one time. The chain uses TRBV7-3 and TRBJ1-2; D is unresolved. This CDR3 spans 13 amino acids. Germline CDR1 and CDR2: SGHTA and FQGTGA. With 5 bases removed from V and 6 bases from J, the gap between germline ends came to 13 bases. Here the CDR3 reads CASSDGRRNGYTF. The CDR3, as DNA: TGTGCCAGCAGCGACGGACGGAGGAATGGCTACACCTTC.

The V call is TRBV4-2, the J call TRBJ2-1; perhaps TRBD1 as D (5 bases). Germline V gene lookup returns CDR1 LGHNA and CDR2 YNFKEQ. The CDR3 spans 16 residues. V shed 0 bases and J shed 2 bases, with 11 bases lying between them. This CDR3 reads CASSQDLGLPYNEQFF. The DNA of the CDR3 is TGTGCCAGCAGCCAAGATCTGGGGCTCCCCTACAATGAGCAGTTCTTC.

This clonotype was found a few times. The rearrangement links TRBV7-9 to TRBJ2-1; 7 bases agree with TRBD1. The CDR3 is 15 residues long. Germline values: CDR1 SEHNR, CDR2 FQNEAQ (reference sequence). Unmatched junction bases numbered 9, after V lost 6 bases and J lost 4 bases. The CDR3 bases are TGTGCCAGCAGTCGACAGGGCCTGACATACAATGAGCAGTTCTTC. As protein: CASSRQGLTYNEQFF.

This clonotype was observed a handful of times. V gene TRBV5-1 combines with J gene TRBJ2-3; possibly TRBD1 for D (6 bases). V shed 7 bases and J shed 4 bases, with 16 bases lying between them. There are 14 residues in the CDR3. In germline, CDR1 is SGHRS, CDR2 YFSETQ. In nucleotides, the CDR3 is TGCGCCAGCGGGATACAGGGTGACGCAGATACGCAGTATTTT. This sequence encodes CASGIQGDADTQYF.

This clonotype was counted only a few times. The chain carries TRBV29-1 and TRBJ2-5; D unresolved. CDR3 length: 12 residues. Germline V gene sequence: CDR1 SQVTM, CDR2 ANQGSEA. The germline V and J ends were trimmed by 4 bases and 5 bases, with 11 bases remaining between them. The CDR3 DNA sequence: TGCAGCGTTGCCGTAGGAGCCGAGACCCAGTACTTC. This codes for CSVAVGAETQYF.

The rearrangement joins TRBV2 to TRBJ2-1; 11 nucleotides agree with TRBD2. CDR3 size: 15 residues. V lost 6 bases to trimming and J lost 8 bases; unmatched junction nucleotides: 9. Germline CDR1 reads SNHLY; CDR2 reads FYNNEI. CDR3 DNA sequence: TGTGCCAGCAGCGGAACTAGCGGGAGTCAGGATGAGCAGTTCTTC. Its translation is CASSGTSGSQDEQFF.

This chain connects TRBV3-1 to TRBJ1-2; 10 bases are a match to TRBD1. Trimming cost V 4 bases and J 5 bases; bases outside gene matches: 4. Germline V gives CDR1 LGHDT, CDR2 YNNKEL (reference sequence). The CDR3 totals 14 residues. CDR3 sequence (DNA): TGTGCCAGCAGCCCGAGACAGGGGGCGTATGGCTACACCTTC. Translated: CASSPRQGAYGYTF.

V gene TRBV20-1 combines with J gene TRBJ2-7; 8 bases map to TRBD2. This CDR3 comprises 14 residues. V dropped 2 bases and J dropped 4; count of bases not matched to a gene: 7. CDR1 and CDR2 (germline): DFQATT, SNEGSKA (reference sequence). The CDR3 here is CSARPQRGPYEQYF. The CDR3 coding sequence is TGCAGTGCTAGACCACAGCGGGGGCCTTACGAGCAGTACTTC.